These 23 T cell receptor beta chains share one sample of origin, sequenced in a study of cytomegalovirus exposure and HLA in healthy donors. Sequencing used immunoSEQ multiplex PCR; TCRdb keeps in-frame clones, though not all of them. Altogether 100,000 to 150,000 clones are present, about 90% being singletons, with the ten largest covering around 3.5%. Sequencing used PBMCs. Every receptor here comes from a man aged 25-40 years in good health and CMV-seronegative.

The rearrangement joins TRBV11-2 to TRBJ2-3; possible D gene TRBD2, 6 bases. The V gene's germline CDR1 is SGHAT and CDR2 FQNNGV. The CDR3 spans 15 residues. V was cut by 4 bases and J by 3 bases, with 14 bases left in between. The DNA for the CDR3 is TGTGCCAGCAGCTCTGGGGGGAGGAGGACAGATACGCAGTATTTT. Translating gives CASSSGGRRTDTQYF.

This sequence joins TRBV14 and TRBJ1-1; TRBD1 might be the D (6 bases). CDR1 is SGHDN and CDR2 is FVKESK in the germline V gene. Deletions cut 4 bases from V and 3 bases from J, with 15 bases between. This CDR3 is 15 amino acids long. CDR3 nucleotide sequence: TGTGCCAGCAGCCGCGCACAGGGTGGCGACACTGAAGCTTTCTTT. This codes for CASSRAQGGDTEAFF.

This clone was observed a handful of times. The chain combines TRBV4-1 with TRBJ1-6; D uncertain. Trimming took 0 bases from V and 7 from J, leaving 7 bases between them. CDR1 is MGHRA, CDR2 YSYEKL, per germline. The CDR3 has 14 amino acids. CDR3 residues: CASSQDRSNSPLHF. DNA for the CDR3: TGCGCCAGCAGCCAAGACAGATCCAATTCACCCCTCCACTTT.

The sample holds one count of this clone. V usage is TRBV25-1 and J usage is TRBJ1-5; 9 nucleotides line up with TRBD1. V shed 8 bases, J shed 4 bases, and the junction held 3 bases outside the gene matches. The CDR3 contains 13 residues. Germline lookup yields CDR1 MGHDK and CDR2 SYGVNS. The CDR3 reads CASRGTGNQPQHF. The CDR3 DNA reads TGTGCCAGCCGAGGGACAGGGAATCAGCCCCAGCATTTT.

Note on this clone: An end of the junction does not agree with germline; a read error may underlie this. The chain has TRBV5-6 and TRBJ2-1; 8 bases fit TRBD1. CDR1 is SGHDT, CDR2 YYEEEE, per germline. This CDR3 contains 16 residues. CDR3 loop: CASSPGVDRAEVLGVF. The CDR3 DNA is TGTGCCAGCAGCCCTGGCGTGGACAGGGCCGAAGTCCTAGGGGTCTTC. Full variable domain (outside the CDR3, taken from reference TRBV5-6 and TRBJ2-1): DAGVTQSPTHLIKTRGQQVTLRCSPKSGHDTVSWYQQALGQGPQFIFQYYEEEERQRGNFPDRFSGHQFPNYSSELNVNALLLGDSALYLCASSPGVDRAEVLGVFGPGTRLTVL.

This clone is a singleton in its sample. This rearrangement joins TRBV4-1 to TRBJ1-4; 10 bases fit TRBD1. This CDR3 contains 18 residues. Looked up from germline, CDR1 is MGHRA and CDR2 is YSYEKL. V was pared by 1 base and J by 2 bases, with 7 bases of the junction left unmatched. The CDR3 DNA reads as TGCGCCAGCAGCCAAGGAACGGACAGGGGGACGACTAATGAAAAACTGTTTTTT. It yields the protein CASSQGTDRGTTNEKLFF.

The rearrangement joins TRBV7-3 to TRBJ2-1; tentative D call: TRBD1 (6 bases). The ends were cut back, 2 bases at V and 9 bases at J, with 20 bases in the middle. Germline lookup yields CDR1 SGHTA and CDR2 FQGTGA. The CDR3 length is 16 residues. The CDR3 DNA follows: TGTGCCAGCAGCTTATCGAGGACAGATCAACGAGGTGAGCAGTTCTTC. This sequence encodes CASSLSRTDQRGEQFF.

The J gene is TRBJ1-2, the V gene TRBV4-1; 7 bases are shared with TRBD1. The CDR3 is made up of 17 amino acids. Trimming cost V 4 bases and J 4 bases; bases outside gene matches: 15. CDR1 and CDR2 (germline): MGHRA, YSYEKL. In nucleotides, the CDR3 is TGCGCCAGCAGCCTGCGGGGACAGCCGTTTGAGAGCTATGGCTACACCTTC. It codes for CASSLRGQPFESYGYTF.

This chain connects TRBV6-5 to TRBJ2-7; D is possibly TRBD1 (6 bases). The V end was cut by 6 bases, the J end by 1 base, with 16 bases between. The CDR3 length is 15 residues. The germline V gene has CDR1 MNHEY and CDR2 SVGAGI. CDR3 sequence (DNA): TGTGCCAGCAGGAACAGGGAAAGGGGATCCTACGAGCAGTACTTC. It translates to CASRNRERGSYEQYF.

A remark on this clone: The same CDR3 can be traced to other DNA sequences in this sample. The chain carries TRBV5-1 and TRBJ1-2, with unresolved D. Germline CDR1 and CDR2: SGHRS and YFSETQ. The V end lost 2 bases, the J end lost 0 bases, and 5 bases lay between the germline ends. The CDR3 consists of 13 residues. The CDR3 DNA is TGCGCCAGCAGCTTCGAGGCTAACTATGGCTACACCTTC. Its protein is CASSFEANYGYTF. The variable domain in full, completed from reference TRBV5-1 and TRBJ1-2, reads KAGVTQTPRYLIKTRGQQVTLSCSPISGHRSVSWYQQTPGQGLQFLFEYFSETQRNKGNFPGRFSGRQFSNSRSEMNVSTLELGDSALYLCASSFEANYGYTFGSGTRLTVV.

The gene calls are TRBV28 and TRBJ2-3; TRBD2 agrees at 7 bases. With V trimmed by 3 bases and J by 1 base, 16 bases remained unmatched. The V gene's germline CDR1 is MDHEN and CDR2 SYDVKM. The CDR3 totals 19 residues. CDR3 protein: CASSLRARGTSDRTDTQYF. CDR3 sequence (DNA): TGTGCCAGCAGTTTGAGGGCGCGAGGTACTAGCGATCGCACAGATACGCAGTATTTT.

V is TRBV4-3 and J is TRBJ2-2; 7 nucleotides agree with TRBD2. CDR3 length: 16 residues. Germline values: CDR1 LGHNA, CDR2 YSLEER. The ends lost 0 bases at V and 4 bases at J; junction bases unmatched: 5. The CDR3 region is CASSQELGGGTGELFF. The CDR3 bases are TGCGCCAGCAGCCAAGAGCTCGGCGGGGGCACCGGGGAGCTGTTTTTT.

The chain joins TRBV18 to TRBJ2-2; D call uncertain. Germline assignment: CDR1 KGHSH and CDR2 LQKENI. V lost 2 bases to trimming and J lost 0 bases, with 10 bases between them. This CDR3 has 16 residues. The CDR3 bases are TGTGCCAGCTCACCATTATCCAGTTCGAACACCGGGGAGCTGTTTTTT. This codes for CASSPLSSSNTGELFF.

The chain employs TRBV7-2 and TRBJ2-3; no firm D call. Germline V gene lookup returns CDR1 SGHTA and CDR2 FQGNSA. CDR3 length: 14 amino acids. Trimming took 0 bases from V and 6 from J, leaving 10 bases between them. CDR3 sequence reads: CASSLATTFDTQYF. Written as DNA, the CDR3 is TGTGCCAGCAGCTTAGCCACTACGTTCGATACGCAGTATTTT.

The gene calls are TRBV21-1 and TRBJ2-7; the table's D call of TRBD1 was not tested on the DNA. TRBV21-1 is recorded as a pseudogene. The CDR3 is made up of 19 amino acids. The CDR3 is CASSPTSAYRDRSRYEQYF. The CDR3 DNA reads as TGTGCCAGCAGCCCGACCTCGGCGTACCGGGACAGGTCCCGCTACGAGCAGTACTTC.

This clone showed up just once. The rearrangement uses TRBV15 and TRBJ1-2; maybe TRBD1 (5 bases). This CDR3 contains 14 residues. Trimming left V 1 base short and J 4 bases short, with 10 bases between. CDR1 and CDR2 (germline): LNHNV, YYDKDF (reference sequence). The DNA for the CDR3 is TGTGCCACCAGCAGAGGGAGGGACTCCTATGGCTACACCTTC. Its translation is CATSRGRDSYGYTF. The entire variable domain, with the rest obtained from reference TRBV15 and TRBJ1-2, is as follows: DAMVIQNPRYQVTQFGKPVTLSCSQTLNHNVMYWYQQKSSQAPKLLFHYYDKDFNNEADTPDNFQSRRPNTSFCFLDIRSPGLGDTAMYLCATSRGRDSYGYTFGSGTRLTVV.

The chain recombines TRBV19 with TRBJ1-5; D is uncertain. Germline loops: CDR1 LNHDA, CDR2 SQIVND (reference sequence). The V gene lost 4 bases and the J gene lost 0 bases, with 13 bases spanning the gap. The CDR3 contains 16 residues. CDR3 bases: TGTGCCAGTAGTAACCTGGCGGGTTATAGCAATCAGCCCCAGCATTTT. It encodes CASSNLAGYSNQPQHF.

In its sample, this clone was seen once. The chain couples TRBV6-1 to TRBJ2-1; 7 bases line up with TRBD2. Germline assignment: CDR1 MNHNS and CDR2 SASEGT. J was trimmed by 6 bases and V by 9 bases; bases with no gene match: 5. The CDR3 is 12 amino acids. The CDR3 spells CASRAGINEQFF. CDR3 nucleotide sequence: TGTGCCAGTCGAGCGGGGATCAATGAGCAGTTCTTC.

V and J are TRBV27 and TRBJ1-2; no firm D call. Trimming pared 5 bases from V and 5 bases from J, leaving 18 bases between. Looked up from germline, CDR1 is MNHEY and CDR2 is SMNVEV (reference sequence). CDR3 length: 15 residues. CDR3 nucleotide sequence: TGTGCCAGCAGTACCGAGGGAGACGGATCGTATGGCTACACCTTC. Translated: CASSTEGDGSYGYTF.

For the CDR3, the DNA is TGTGCCAGCAGCCTCGGACTCAACCCCTCTAATGAAAAACTGTTTTTT. Translating gives CASSLGLNPSNEKLFF. The J gene is TRBJ1-4, the V gene TRBV5-6; D remains ambiguous. Germline lookup yields CDR1 SGHDT and CDR2 YYEEEE. This CDR3 has 16 residues. The V end was cut by 4 bases, the J end by 3 bases, with 16 bases between.

Turning to this clone: The same CDR3 also results from other DNA sequences found in this sample. CDR3 in amino acids: CASSLGTGDYGYTF. CDR3 DNA sequence: TGCGCCAGCAGCCTCGGGACAGGTGACTATGGCTACACCTTC. The V gene is TRBV5-1, the J gene TRBJ1-2; the match to TRBD1 covers 8 bases. Germline values: CDR1 SGHRS, CDR2 YFSETQ. V shed 4 bases, J shed 3 bases, and the junction held 5 bases outside the gene matches. CDR3 length: 14 residues.

This chain joins TRBV7-9 and TRBJ1-1, with 12 bases that match TRBD1. Germline lookup yields CDR1 SEHNR and CDR2 FQNEAQ (reference sequence). With V trimmed by 1 base and J by 6 bases, 3 bases remained unmatched. The CDR3 has 15 residues. The CDR3, as DNA: TGTGCCAGCAGCTTAGTGGGACAGGGGGCCGCTGAAGCTTTCTTT. The encoded protein is CASSLVGQGAAEAFF.

The chain carries TRBV11-3 and TRBJ2-3; 8 nucleotides line up with TRBD2. Germline CDR1 is SGHNT and CDR2 is YENEEA. With V trimmed by 4 bases and J by 2 bases, 14 bases remained unmatched. This CDR3 is 18 amino acids long. Here the CDR3 DNA reads TGTGCCAGCAGCTCACCCCTCTTGACTAGCGACTACACAGATACGCAGTATTTT. This codes for CASSSPLLTSDYTDTQYF.